The rows below give T cell receptor beta chains drawn from one sample of a study of CD8+CD57+ T cells in acquired aplastic anemia. TCRdb itself ran the reads through MiXCR, one entry per CDR3 protein. The sample has approximately 270,000 distinct CDR3 sequences, roughly half seen once; the top ten hold under 8.5%. Sequencing input: sorted CD4+, CD8+, or CD8+CD57+ T cells (not recorded which) from PBMCs. The receptor set was obtained from a human donor with severe aplastic anemia or a healthy control (not recorded which). Both conserved end residues are part of each CDR3. A D gene is named only where the DNA matches it firmly. Clone size is shown for a subset of rows, as once, few, many or a class of expanded clone.

J | V | size | D | DNA | CDR3
TRBJ2-1 | TRBV7-8 | once | . | TGTGCCAGTAGTATTAGGCCGGGCAATGAGCAGTTCTTC | CASSIRPGNEQFF
TRBJ1-2 | TRBV25-1 | . | . | TGTGCCAGCAGTGAATATACGGACCTCTATGGCTACACCTTC | CASSEYTDLYGYTF
TRBJ2-5 | TRBV29-1 | few | TRBD2 | TGCAGCGTTGTAGCGGGAGGGCCAAGGGGGCAAGAGACCCAGTACTTC | CSVVAGGPRGQETQYF
TRBJ1-1 | TRBV9 | . | TRBD1 | TGTGCCAGCAGCGAGCACAGGGGTACTGAAGCTTTCTTT | CASSEHRGTEAFF
TRBJ2-2 | TRBV7-3 | . | TRBD2 | TGTGCCAGCAGCCCCCTAGCGGGCGGGGAGCTGTTTTTT | CASSPLAGGELFF
TRBJ2-2 | TRBV7-3 | many | . | TGTGCCAGCAGCGGAGAGGGAGGGGAGCTGTTTTTT | CASSGEGGELFF
TRBJ2-7 | TRBV10-3 | . | TRBD1 | TGTGCCATCAGTTGGGACAGGGTGAATTACGAGCAGTACTTC | CAISWDRVNYEQYF
TRBJ2-5 | TRBV7-7 | . | . | TGTGCTAGCAGCTCCTCAGGGATCGGGGGAGGAGAGACCCAGTACTTC | CASSSSGIGGGETQYF
TRBJ2-2 | TRBV7-3 | . | . | TGTGCCAGCAGCGACCCCCAGGGCCGTAACACCGGGGAGCTGTTTTTT | CASSDPQGRNTGELFF
TRBJ2-3 | TRBV29-1 | . | TRBD2 | TGCAGCGTTGATCTAGGGCTAGCGGGGGGGCGCACAGATACGCAGTATTTT | CSVDLGLAGGRTDTQYF
TRBJ2-7 | TRBV10-3 | . | . | TGTGCCATCAGTGAGGAGGGTATGGGGGCGCGCTACGAGCAGTACTTC | CAISEEGMGARYEQYF
TRBJ2-7 | TRBV25-1 | . | TRBD2 | TGTGCCAGCAGTAGGCGGGAGGGAGTCAACGAGCAGTACTTC | CASSRREGVNEQYF
TRBJ2-1 | TRBV29-1 | many | . | TGCAGCGGAGACCTTTGGGTAGGGGCAGGTGAGCAGTTCTTC | CSGDLWVGAGEQFF
TRBJ2-2 | TRBV9 | many | . | TGTGCCAGCAGTCGACAGTCCAACACCGGGGAGCTGTTTTTT | CASSRQSNTGELFF
TRBJ2-7 | TRBV12-3/TRBV12-4 | many | TRBD2 | TGTGCCAGCAGAGGGGAGGGAGGAGAGCAGTACTTC | CASRGEGGEQYF
TRBJ1-1 | TRBV20-1 | . | TRBD1 | TGCAGTGTCCGGACAGGGAAGAATAGTGCTGAAGCTTTCTTC | CSVRTGKNSAEAFF
TRBJ1-1 | TRBV14 | many | . | TGTGCCAGCAGCCCAAATAGACAGAGCTGGGACGAAGCTTTCTTT | CASSPNRQSWDEAFF
TRBJ2-3 | TRBV9 | once | TRBD1 | TGTGCCAGCAGGGGGGACAGTAGCACAGATACGCAGTATTTT | CASRGDSSTDTQYF
TRBJ2-1 | TRBV7-9 | once | TRBD1 | TGTGCCAGCAGCGTCCGTGACAGGGGGCCCTACAACGAGCAGTTCTTC | CASSVRDRGPYNEQFF
TRBJ2-7 | TRBV20-1 | . | . | TGCAGTGCTAGTGCTAACTACGAGCAGTACTTC | CSASANYEQYF
TRBJ1-6 | TRBV20-1 | few | . | TGCAGTGCTAGATCCGGGAGGGATTCACCCCTCCACTTT | CSARSGRDSPLHF
TRBJ1-2 | TRBV12-3/TRBV12-4 | few | . | TGTGCCAGCAGTTTAGGGACAGTCTATGGCTACACCTTC | CASSLGTVYGYTF
TRBJ1-6 | TRBV20-1 | . | . | TGCAGTGCTAGAGATATCAGGGAAGTCTATAATTCACCCCTCCACTTT | CSARDIREVYNSPLHF
TRBJ2-2 | TRBV7-7 | . | TRBD1 | TGTGCCAGCAGCCCAGACAGGGGGCTAGGCGGGGAGCTGTTTTTT | CASSPDRGLGGELFF
TRBJ1-2 | TRBV25-1 | few | TRBD1 | TGTGCCAGCAGTGCCATAGACAGGGGATCGGACTATGGCTACACCTTC | CASSAIDRGSDYGYTF
TRBJ1-5 | TRBV19 | once | . | TGTGCCAGTAGTATTCAGGGCAACAATCAGCCCCAGCATTTT | CASSIQGNNQPQHF
TRBJ2-5 | TRBV12-5 | many | TRBD1 | TGTGCTAGTGTAGCAGGGGGCCAAGAGACCCAGTACTTC | CASVAGGQETQYF
TRBJ1-6 | TRBV19 | . | . | TGTGCCAGTAGTCGTCGGGGCCAACGAAATTCACCCCTCCACTTT | CASSRRGQRNSPLHF
TRBJ1-6 | TRBV20-1 | once | TRBD1 | TGCAGTGCTAGACAGGCTTCAGGGGGCGGTTCACCCCTCCACTTT | CSARQASGGGSPLHF